This passage covers 19 T cell receptor beta chains from one sample sequenced in a study of cytomegalovirus exposure and HLA in healthy donors (dated by TCRdb to the late 2010s). Libraries were built with the immunoSEQ multiplex PCR assay. For the multiplex PCR, a mixture combining 60 forward primers for TCR Vbeta segments and 13 reverse primers for TCR Jbeta segments was used. TCRdb limited this immuneACCESS table to in-frame rearrangements with V and J called. A share of clones is missing; checked studies link under half to unresolved V genes, and the rest is unexplained. In all, the sample holds some 130,000 clones, and less than 80% of those were seen once. The ten largest clones capture approximately 4.2% of the sample. The material sequenced was PBMCs. These receptors all stem from a man in his fifties in good health and CMV-seropositive.

The rearrangement links TRBV7-9 to TRBJ1-1, with 8 bases aligning to TRBD1. Germline CDR1 reads SEHNR; CDR2 reads FQNEAQ (reference sequence). V lost 0 bases, J lost 1 base, and 1 base stayed unmatched. CDR3 size: 15 residues. CDR3 amino acids: CASSLADRANTEAFF. Here the CDR3 DNA reads TGTGCCAGCAGCTTAGCGGACAGGGCGAACACTGAAGCTTTCTTT.

This clone was picked up a small number of times. The gene calls are TRBV6-5 and TRBJ1-1, with D perhaps TRBD1 (5 bases). The CDR3 consists of 13 residues. Germline CDR1 MNHEY, CDR2 SVGAGI. V was clipped by 2 bases and J by 3 bases, with 7 bases between them. CDR3 protein: CASSYDRDTEAFF. In DNA, the CDR3 is TGTGCCAGCAGTTACGACAGAGACACTGAAGCTTTCTTT.

J is TRBJ2-5 and V is TRBV29-1; TRBD1 matches at 7 bases. The CDR3 spans 12 residues. V shed 5 bases and J 5 bases; nucleotides not matched to a gene: 5. The germline V gene encodes CDR1 SQVTM and CDR2 ANQGSEA. CDR3 nucleotides: TGCAGCGTTAACAGGGGAAGGGAGACCCAGTACTTC. This translates into CSVNRGRETQYF.

The table lists this clone with a count of one. The rearrangement uses TRBV6-6 and TRBJ1-5; TRBD1 might be the D (6 bases). The V gene lost 2 bases and the J gene lost 2 bases, with 13 bases spanning the gap. CDR1 is MNHNY and CDR2 is SVGAGI in the germline V gene (reference sequence). The CDR3 loop spans 16 amino acids. The CDR3 nucleotides read TGTGCCAGCAGTTACCAACAGGGAGGGGGCAATCAGCCCCAGCATTTT. Protein product: CASSYQQGGGNQPQHF.

This clone was observed a few times. V and J are TRBV6-5 and TRBJ2-7; the D gene is possibly TRBD1 (6 bases). This CDR3 comprises 15 residues. Germline V CDR1 and CDR2: MNHEY, SVGAGI. V was shortened by 6 bases and J by 5 bases, with 20 bases between the two germline ends. The CDR3, as DNA: TGTGCCAGCAGACCCATTTCTCAGGGGCGGAACGAGCAGTACTTC. Its protein product is CASRPISQGRNEQYF.

This sequence joins TRBV6-6 and TRBJ1-4; 8 bases map to TRBD1. CDR1 is MNHNY, CDR2 SVGAGI, per germline (reference sequence). This CDR3 spans 14 amino acids. Trimming removed 6 bases from V and 8 bases from J; junction bases left unmatched: 8. The CDR3 bases are TGTGCCAGCAGCGGACAGGGACGGTTGGAAAAACTGTTTTTT. Amino acid sequence: CASSGQGRLEKLFF.

The rearrangement uses TRBV13 and TRBJ2-5; unclear D gene. The CDR3 totals 14 residues. Trimming took off 0 bases at V and 2 bases at J, with 7 bases between the two ends. Germline V gene lookup returns CDR1 PRHDT and CDR2 FYEKMQ (reference sequence). The CDR3 DNA follows: TGTGCCAGCAGCTTAGGACGGGTACAAGAGACCCAGTACTTC. It encodes CASSLGRVQETQYF.

This sequence joins TRBV7-9 and TRBJ2-3; 9 bases fit TRBD1. Germline CDR1 and CDR2: SEHNR and FQNEAQ (reference sequence). Losses at the gene ends were 1 base for V and 5 bases for J; bases not matched to a gene: 7. CDR3 length: 16 residues. CDR3 in amino acids: CASSLVTGGVGDTQYF. Written as DNA, the CDR3 is TGTGCCAGCAGCTTAGTTACAGGGGGCGTAGGAGATACGCAGTATTTT.

V gene TRBV18 combines with J gene TRBJ2-5; weak D call: TRBD2 (6 bases). From germline, CDR1 is KGHSH and CDR2 LQKENI. There are 18 residues in the CDR3. The V end was cut by 1 base, the J end by 7 bases, with 25 bases between. CDR3 coding DNA: TGTGCCAGCTCACCACAGAGGGGACGGGGGACCTCAGAGGGGACCCAGTACTTC. Amino acid sequence: CASSPQRGRGTSEGTQYF.

V usage is TRBV14 and J usage is TRBJ1-4; TRBD1 might be the D (5 bases). V shed 2 bases and J shed 3 bases, with 13 bases lying between them. Per germline, CDR1 SGHDN and CDR2 FVKESK. This CDR3 contains 16 residues. CDR3 amino acids: CASSQWGDVPNEKLFF. The DNA of the CDR3 is TGTGCCAGCAGCCAATGGGGGGACGTGCCTAATGAAAAACTGTTTTTT. Full variable domain (outside the CDR3, taken from reference TRBV14 and TRBJ1-4): EAGVTQFPSHSVIEKGQTVTLRCDPISGHDNLYWYRRVMGKEIKFLLHFVKESKQDESGMPNNRFLAERTGGTYSTLKVQPAELEDSGVYFCASSQWGDVPNEKLFFGSGTQLSVL.

The V call is TRBV5-6, the J call TRBJ2-5; D is uncertain. CDR1 is SGHDT, CDR2 YYEEEE, per germline. The length of the CDR3 is 15 residues. The V and J ends lost 4 bases and 0 bases respectively, with 13 bases between them. Here the CDR3 DNA reads TGTGCCAGCAGCCCGACCCCGACAAACCAAGAGACCCAGTACTTC. This encodes CASSPTPTNQETQYF.

The CDR3 loop is CASSRDLAGSYEQYF. CDR3 nucleotide sequence: TGTGCCAGCAGTAGGGATTTAGCGGGGTCCTACGAGCAGTACTTC. The chain recombines TRBV2 with TRBJ2-7; 8 nucleotides match TRBD2. Germline loops: CDR1 SNHLY, CDR2 FYNNEI. The CDR3 covers 15 residues. Losses at the gene ends were 5 bases for V and 1 base for J; bases not matched to a gene: 7. The variable domain in full, completed from reference TRBV2 and TRBJ2-7, reads EPEVTQTPSHQVTQMGQEVILRCVPISNHLYFYWYRQILGQKVEFLVSFYNNEISEKSEIFDDQFSVERPDGSNFTLKIRSTKLEDSAMYFCASSRDLAGSYEQYFGPGTRLTVT.

This clone was picked up one time. The chain links TRBV19 to TRBJ1-1; tentatively, D is TRBD1 (5 bases). Germline CDR1 LNHDA, CDR2 SQIVND (reference sequence). Trimming removed 10 bases from V and 6 bases from J, with 18 bases in between. The CDR3 covers 13 residues. This chain's CDR3 is CATKVSRDAEAFF. Here the CDR3 DNA reads TGTGCCACAAAAGTGTCCAGGGATGCTGAAGCTTTCTTT.

The chain couples TRBV2 to TRBJ2-5, with D possibly TRBD1 on 6 matching bases. With 0 bases removed from V and 7 bases from J, the gap between germline ends came to 15 bases. Germline V lookup: CDR1 SNHLY, CDR2 FYNNEI. This CDR3 region has 15 residues. In nucleotides, the CDR3 is TGTGCCAGCAGTGAAGCCGGAGGACAGAGCGGGACCCAGTACTTC. It is translated as CASSEAGGQSGTQYF. Using reference TRBV2 and TRBJ2-5 for the parts outside the CDR3, the full variable domain is EPEVTQTPSHQVTQMGQEVILRCVPISNHLYFYWYRQILGQKVEFLVSFYNNEISEKSEIFDDQFSVERPDGSNFTLKIRSTKLEDSAMYFCASSEAGGQSGTQYFGPGTRLLVL.

As for this clone: The same CDR3 can be traced to other DNA sequences in this sample. The gene calls are TRBV9 and TRBJ1-1, with no clear D. Germline V gene data show CDR1 as SGDLS and CDR2 as YYNGEE. The CDR3 has 13 amino acids. Trimming took off 2 bases at V and 3 bases at J, with 8 bases between the two ends. For the CDR3, the DNA is TGTGCCAGCAGCGTTGCCGGGTACACTGAAGCTTTCTTT. It codes for CASSVAGYTEAFF.

The V gene is TRBV29-1, the J gene TRBJ1-1; TRBD1 aligns across 10 bases. Trimming cost V 3 bases and J 4 bases; bases outside gene matches: 8. CDR1 is SQVTM, CDR2 ANQGSEA, per germline. There are 15 residues in the CDR3. This chain's CDR3 is CSVESRQGAFTEAFF. The CDR3 bases are TGCAGCGTTGAGTCCCGACAGGGGGCGTTCACTGAAGCTTTCTTT.

This chain links TRBV5-4 with TRBJ1-4; D is undetermined. The V end was cut by 0 bases, the J end by 1 base, with 7 bases between. The CDR3 is 15 amino acids. Germline CDR1 is SGHNT and CDR2 is YYREEE (reference sequence). The CDR3 loop reads CASSLDGITNEKLFF. For the CDR3, the DNA is TGTGCCAGCAGCTTGGATGGCATAACTAATGAAAAACTGTTTTTT.

This chain joins TRBV7-9 and TRBJ2-2; 7 bases map to TRBD1. Per the germline V gene, CDR1 is SEHNR and CDR2 is FQNEAQ (reference sequence). This CDR3 is 17 amino acids long. The V segment lost 5 bases and the J segment 1 base; nucleotides outside the gene matches: 10. The CDR3 is CASSPGSGTVNTGELFF. CDR3 DNA sequence: TGTGCCAGCAGCCCAGGTTCCGGGACAGTGAACACCGGGGAGCTGTTTTTT.

The chain combines TRBV7-6 with TRBJ1-1; a possible D gene is TRBD1 (6 bases). V lost 3 bases and J lost 0, with 14 bases in between. The CDR3 covers 16 residues. Germline CDR1 and CDR2: SGHVS and FNYEAQ. The CDR3 coding sequence is TGTGCCAGCAGCTTGGTTCCAGGGGCGATGAACACTGAAGCTTTCTTT. This translates into CASSLVPGAMNTEAFF.